These 16 T cell receptor beta chains share one sample of origin, sequenced in a study of T cell changes during pregnancy in multiple sclerosis. Profiled with immunoSEQ multiplex PCR; TCRdb holds only in-frame clones, not every one. The sample lists more than 90,000 clones, roughly 92% occurring once. This specimen was peripheral blood, taken in the third trimester of pregnancy. All receptors come from a female donor with multiple sclerosis, enrolled in a pregnancy study.

This clone was observed once. The rearrangement joins TRBV7-2 to TRBJ2-3; TRBD1 matches 7 bases. This CDR3 has 17 amino acids. Germline assignment: CDR1 SGHTA and CDR2 FQGNSA. The trim removed 3 bases at V and 6 bases at J, leaving 15 bases unmatched. DNA for the CDR3: TGTGCCAGCAGCTTTCGCGCTACGACAGGGACGAGCGATACGCAGTATTTT. It encodes CASSFRATTGTSDTQYF.

The chain uses TRBV15 and TRBJ1-2, with TRBD1 identical over 8 bases. Losses at the gene ends were 3 bases for V and 4 bases for J; bases not matched to a gene: 10. Germline-derived CDR1 and CDR2 are LNHNV and YYDKDF (reference sequence). CDR3 length equals 16 residues. DNA of the CDR3: TGTGCCACCAGCAGGGAAATTGGGACAGGTCTCTATGGCTACACCTTC. The encoded protein is CATSREIGTGLYGYTF.

The chain carries TRBV10-3 and TRBJ2-1; 9 nucleotides line up with TRBD2. This CDR3 spans 17 amino acids. The ends lost 0 bases at V and 6 bases at J; junction bases unmatched: 9. Germline V CDR1 and CDR2: ENHRY, SYGVKD. The CDR3 region is CAISESSLELAGNEQFF. In nucleotides, the CDR3 is TGTGCCATCAGTGAGTCGAGTTTGGAACTAGCGGGCAATGAGCAGTTCTTC.

The rearrangement uses TRBV9 and TRBJ1-2; possible D gene TRBD1, 6 bases. V lost 3 bases and J 3 bases, leaving 12 bases between the germline ends. This CDR3 region has 14 residues. Germline values: CDR1 SGDLS, CDR2 YYNGEE. The CDR3 spells CASSGTERDYGYTF. The DNA of the CDR3 is TGTGCCAGCAGCGGGACAGAACGGGACTATGGCTACACCTTC. Full variable domain (rest looked up from reference TRBV9 and TRBJ1-2): DSGVTQTPKHLITATGQRVTLRCSPRSGDLSVYWYQQSLDQGLQFLIQYYNGEERAKGNILERFSAQQFPDLHSELNLSSLELGDSALYFCASSGTERDYGYTFGSGTRLTVV.

This clone was seen just once. The gene calls are TRBV19 and TRBJ2-7; no definite D call. V was shortened by 3 bases and J by 3 bases, with 24 bases between the two germline ends. CDR3 length equals 18 residues. Germline V lookup: CDR1 LNHDA, CDR2 SQIVND (reference sequence). The CDR3 nucleotides are TGTGCCAGTAGTATTATCAATCTGACTGATGCATATGACTACGAGCAGTACTTC. It specifies CASSIINLTDAYDYEQYF.

This sequence joins TRBV5-1 and TRBJ1-3; 9 bases line up with TRBD1. Losses at the gene ends were 0 bases for V and 7 bases for J; bases not matched to a gene: 5. In germline, CDR1 is SGHRS, CDR2 YFSETQ. The CDR3 loop spans 15 amino acids. Here the CDR3 reads CASSLGDREANTIYF. As DNA, the CDR3 is TGCGCCAGCAGCTTGGGGGACAGGGAGGCGAACACCATATATTTT. Together with reference TRBV5-1 and TRBJ1-3, the CDR3 gives the full variable domain: KAGVTQTPRYLIKTRGQQVTLSCSPISGHRSVSWYQQTPGQGLQFLFEYFSETQRNKGNFPGRFSGRQFSNSRSEMNVSTLELGDSALYLCASSLGDREANTIYFGEGSWLTVV.

V and J are TRBV29-1 and TRBJ1-1; 8 nucleotides align to TRBD1. CDR3 size: 13 residues. After removal of 7 bases from V and 1 base from J, the junction contained 5 bases not matched to a gene. The germline gives CDR1 SQVTM, CDR2 ANQGSEA. The CDR3 DNA follows: TGCAGCGGGGCCGGACAGGGGAACACTGAAGCTTTCTTT. This sequence encodes CSGAGQGNTEAFF.

The J gene is TRBJ1-2, the V gene TRBV2, with D possibly matching TRBD1 (6 bases). Germline V lookup: CDR1 SNHLY, CDR2 FYNNEI. The length of the CDR3 is 11 residues. Between the trimmed V and J ends, which lost 8 bases and 6 bases, there was a span of 10 bases. In nucleotides, the CDR3 is TGTGCCAGCTGGGAGGGGGATGGCTACACCTTC. Its translation is CASWEGDGYTF.

The chain recombines TRBV10-2 with TRBJ2-3; D remains unclear. Trimming removed 0 bases from V and 3 bases from J, with 4 bases in between. This CDR3 is 13 amino acids long. The germline V gene has CDR1 WSHSY and CDR2 SAAADI. CDR3 sequence: CASSESLTDTQYF. The CDR3 DNA reads as TGCGCCAGCAGTGAGTCTCTAACAGATACGCAGTATTTT.

The CDR3, as DNA: TGCAGCGTTGAACGCGGTCTTTACACTGAAGCTTTCTTT. Amino acid sequence: CSVERGLYTEAFF. The rearrangement links TRBV29-1 to TRBJ1-1; D not certain. The CDR3 is 13 amino acids. CDR1 SQVTM and CDR2 ANQGSEA come from the germline V gene. The V and J ends lost 2 bases and 3 bases respectively, with 10 bases between them.

V gene TRBV7-9 combines with J gene TRBJ1-1; the D is unclear. The CDR3 contains 13 residues. Trimming pared 6 bases from V and 3 bases from J, leaving 11 bases between. Germline V gene sequence: CDR1 SEHNR, CDR2 FQNEAQ (reference sequence). The CDR3 loop is CASRPAGDTEAFF. DNA of the CDR3: TGTGCCAGCAGGCCAGCGGGTGACACTGAAGCTTTCTTT.

The V and J genes are TRBV2 and TRBJ1-4, with D perhaps matching TRBD1 (5 bases). Trimming cost V 2 bases and J 1 base, with 5 bases left between them. The length of the CDR3 is 14 residues. Germline V gives CDR1 SNHLY, CDR2 FYNNEI. CDR3 in DNA: TGTGCCAGCAGTGAAAGGGGAACTAATGAAAAACTGTTTTTT. Amino acid sequence: CASSERGTNEKLFF.

V usage is TRBV5-6 and J usage is TRBJ1-2; D is possibly TRBD1 (5 bases). Deletions cut 0 bases from V and 4 bases from J, with 13 bases between. CDR3 length: 15 residues. Germline CDR1 reads SGHDT; CDR2 reads YYEEEE. The CDR3 bases are TGTGCCAGCAGCTTGGTCTCGACAGATCTCTATGGCTACACCTTC. Protein sequence: CASSLVSTDLYGYTF.

This clone was counted a single time. The CDR3 region has the DNA TGTGCCAGCAGCTCCCGACAGGGGCCTAACACCTTC. Protein: CASSSRQGPNTF. The chain joins TRBV6-6 to TRBJ1-2; 8 nucleotides match TRBD1. Germline loops: CDR1 MNHNY, CDR2 SVGAGI (reference sequence). The J segment lost 12 bases and the V segment lost 6 bases, leaving 9 bases of the junction unmatched. The length of the CDR3 is 12 residues.

In DNA, the CDR3 is TGTGCCACCCACTACGACAGGGGAACCTATGGCTACACCTTC. Its protein is CATHYDRGTYGYTF. The V call is TRBV5-6, the J call TRBJ1-2, with 8 bases matching TRBD1. The CDR3 sequence is 14 residues long. Germline CDR1 SGHDT, CDR2 YYEEEE. Germline trimming cut 9 bases from V and 4 bases from J; bases unmatched to any gene: 11. The complete variable domain, with remaining parts taken from reference TRBV5-6 and TRBJ1-2, reads DAGVTQSPTHLIKTRGQQVTLRCSPKSGHDTVSWYQQALGQGPQFIFQYYEEEERQRGNFPDRFSGHQFPNYSSELNVNALLLGDSALYLCATHYDRGTYGYTFGSGTRLTVV.

The chain carries TRBV18 and TRBJ2-1; D may be TRBD1 (6 bases). CDR3 size: 15 residues. Trimming removed 3 bases at V and 1 base at J, with 10 bases between. Germline V gene data show CDR1 as KGHSH and CDR2 as LQKENI. The CDR3 DNA follows: TGTGCCAGCTCACCGGGGGCCACATCCTACAATGAGCAGTTCTTC. Protein: CASSPGATSYNEQFF.